A selection of T cell receptor beta chains follows, all from one sample in a study of blood T cells in healthy people across ages. One entry per CDR3 protein results from TCRdb running MiXCR on the 5' RACE reads. Of 850,000 to 1,300,000 distinct CDR3 sequences in the sample, around 45% were seen once. Material for sequencing was blood. The receptors shown here come from a woman aged 55-70 years in good health. The CDR3 runs from the conserved cysteine through the conserved F or W. A D gene is named only where the DNA matches it firmly. Rows give clone size only sometimes, using once, few, many, or a class for an expanded clone.

V,size,J,D,CDR3,DNA
TRBV20-1,-,TRBJ2-6,-,CSARVQGKGSGANVLTF,TGCAGTGCTAGAGTGCAGGGCAAGGGATCTGGGGCCAACGTCCTGACTTTC
TRBV7-9,-,TRBJ2-7,-,CASSPGPGDEQYF,TGTGCCAGCAGTCCGGGTCCTGGGGACGAGCAGTACTTC
TRBV20-1,-,TRBJ2-7,-,CSARSVPGNNEQYF,TGCAGTGCTAGATCGGTCCCTGGGAACAATGAGCAGTACTTC
TRBV7-9,-,TRBJ2-3,TRBD2,CASSLAPPRTSGRDDTQYF,TGTGCCAGCAGCTTAGCCCCCCCTAGGACTAGCGGGAGGGACGATACGCAGTATTTT
TRBV21-1,-,TRBJ1-6,-,CASSKDEELSSYNSPLHF,TGTGCCAGCAGCAAAGACGAGGAGCTAAGCTCCTATAATTCACCCCTCCACTTT
TRBV4-2,few,TRBJ2-7,-,CASSQARRSHEQYF,TGTGCCAGCAGCCAAGCTCGCAGGTCACACGAGCAGTACTTC
TRBV9,-,TRBJ2-1,TRBD2,CASSGRGGRANHEQFF,TGTGCCAGCAGCGGCCGGGGGGGGAGGGCCAATCATGAGCAGTTCTTC
TRBV27,-,TRBJ2-5,-,CASSLGPGPLGETQYF,TGTGCCAGCAGTTTAGGTCCAGGACCTCTAGGGGAGACCCAGTACTTC
TRBV4-1,few,TRBJ2-7,TRBD2,CASSPGLDGEQYF,TGCGCCAGCAGCCCGGGACTAGACGGCGAGCAGTACTTC
TRBV2,-,TRBJ2-1,-,CASSMTEYNEQFF,TGTGCCAGCAGCATGACCGAGTACAATGAGCAGTTCTTC
TRBV20-1,-,TRBJ2-5,-,CSAREPGFFYERYF,TGCAGTGCTAGAGAGCCGGGATTCTTCTACGAGCGGTACTTC
TRBV7-9,-,TRBJ2-7,TRBD1,CASSLSQGEGYEQYF,TGTGCCAGCAGCTTGTCCCAGGGGGAAGGTTACGAGCAGTACTTC
TRBV27,few,TRBJ2-7,-,CASRKTLQGYEQYF,TGTGCCAGCAGAAAGACCTTACAGGGTTACGAGCAGTACTTC
TRBV28,-,TRBJ1-1,TRBD1,CASSRQGAGHTEAFF,TGTGCCAGCAGTAGACAGGGGGCAGGGCACACTGAAGCTTTCTTT
TRBV6-5,-,TRBJ2-3,-,CASSYQDPSDTQYF,TGTGCCAGCAGTTACCAGGACCCTTCAGATACGCAGTATTTT
TRBV30,-,TRBJ1-1,-,CAWMEGGGAFF,TGTGCCTGGATGGAAGGGGGTGGGGCTTTCTTT
TRBV7-3,-,TRBJ2-5,TRBD2,CASSPSSGHQGTQYF,TGTGCCAGCAGCCCATCTAGCGGGCATCAAGGGACCCAGTACTTC
TRBV5-1,few,TRBJ1-2,-,CASSDSVLGYTF,TGCGCCAGCAGCGACTCCGTCCTTGGCTACACCTTC
TRBV20-1,-,TRBJ2-7,TRBD2,CSASGGLAGGYYEQYF,TGCAGTGCTAGTGGGGGACTAGCGGGAGGGTACTACGAGCAGTACTTC
TRBV2,-,TRBJ2-7,-,CASSEDLGPNYEQYF,TGTGCCAGCAGTGAAGATCTGGGGCCGAACTACGAGCAGTACTTC
TRBV9,-,TRBJ2-1,TRBD1,CASSVERGTANEQFF,TGTGCCAGCAGCGTAGAGAGGGGGACAGCTAATGAGCAGTTCTTC
TRBV20-1,few,TRBJ2-1,TRBD2,CSAKRLAGDTRNEQFF,TGCAGTGCTAAACGACTAGCGGGAGACACAAGGAATGAGCAGTTCTTC
TRBV2,once,TRBJ1-2,-,CASRVQGNNYGYTF,TGTGCCAGCAGGGTACAGGGAAATAACTATGGCTACACCTTC
TRBV27,-,TRBJ2-1,TRBD2,CASSRGSGIYNEQFF,TGTGCCAGCAGTCGGGGTAGCGGGATCTACAATGAGCAGTTCTTC
TRBV7-2,few,TRBJ1-2,TRBD1,CASSLGTGGGYGYTF,TGTGCCAGCAGCCTAGGGACAGGGGGCGGCTATGGCTACACCTTC
TRBV27,few,TRBJ2-7,TRBD2,CASESGGPSYEQYF,TGTGCCAGCGAGTCGGGGGGGCCCTCCTACGAGCAGTACTTC
TRBV5-1,-,TRBJ2-1,TRBD1,CASSDGQGGQFF,TGCGCCAGCAGCGACGGACAGGGCGGGCAGTTCTTC
TRBV27,-,TRBJ2-3,TRBD1,CASSSKDRLTDTQYF,TGTGCCAGCAGTTCGAAGGACAGGCTCACAGATACGCAGTATTTT
TRBV6-1,-,TRBJ2-1,TRBD1,CASLTGAVNEQFF,TGTGCCAGTTTGACAGGGGCGGTCAATGAGCAGTTCTTC
TRBV12-3/TRBV12-4,-,TRBJ2-1,-,CASSPFGINRRNNEQFF,TGTGCCAGCAGCCCTTTTGGGATTAACAGGAGGAACAATGAGCAGTTCTTC
TRBV5-1,-,TRBJ1-6,-,CASSTRVYSPLHF,TGCGCCAGCAGTACCAGAGTTTATTCACCCCTCCACTTT
TRBV9,few,TRBJ1-1,-,CATKQSSNTEAFF,TGTGCCACCAAACAGAGTTCGAACACTGAAGCTTTCTTT
TRBV9,few,TRBJ2-4,-,CASSVGQLPGEGIQYF,TGTGCCAGCAGCGTAGGGCAACTTCCCGGCGAGGGCATTCAGTACTTC